The sequence of this T cell receptor (beta chain) was determined in a study of T cell responses to AZD1222 COVID-19 vaccine. Study-level points and caveats: Spike-specific TCR repertoires showed rising breadth and depth after two AZD1222 doses. Reports indicate that nearly half of spike-specific TCRs are directed at unmutated variant regions.

The CDR3 has 16 amino acids. The germline CDR1 and CDR2 sequences are SGHRS and YFSETQ. The V end was cut by 8 bases, the J end by 2 bases, with 20 bases between. The table came from immunoSEQ multiplex PCR; TCRdb's copy has only in-frame clones and leaves some out. The data show roughly 120,000 clones, 70% to 90% seen once. As concerns this clone: Antigen: not known.

The source of this sequence is an adult in good health. This specimen was peripheral blood, taken on day 0 of AZD1222 vaccination. This sequence joins TRBV5-1 and TRBJ1-5; D may be TRBD1 (5 bases). CDR3 amino acids: CASRQGIDYGNQPQHF. For the CDR3, the DNA is TGCGCCAGTAGGCAGGGAATTGATTACGGCAATCAGCCCCAGCATTTT.